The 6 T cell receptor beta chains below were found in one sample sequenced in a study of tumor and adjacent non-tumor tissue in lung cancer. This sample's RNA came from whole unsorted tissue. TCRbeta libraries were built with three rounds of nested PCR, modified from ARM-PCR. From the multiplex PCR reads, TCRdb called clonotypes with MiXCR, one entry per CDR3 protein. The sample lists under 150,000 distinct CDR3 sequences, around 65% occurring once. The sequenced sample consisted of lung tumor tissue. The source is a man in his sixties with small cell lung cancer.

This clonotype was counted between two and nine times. The CDR3 coding sequence is TGTGCCAGCAGCCCTCCCATTTTCCTAGCGGGAGGCACAGATACGCAGTATTTT. Encoded protein: CASSPPIFLAGGTDTQYF. This rearrangement joins TRBV21-1 to TRBJ2-3; the table names TRBD2, a call not compared with the DNA. TRBV21-1 corresponds to a pseudogene. The CDR3 totals 18 residues.

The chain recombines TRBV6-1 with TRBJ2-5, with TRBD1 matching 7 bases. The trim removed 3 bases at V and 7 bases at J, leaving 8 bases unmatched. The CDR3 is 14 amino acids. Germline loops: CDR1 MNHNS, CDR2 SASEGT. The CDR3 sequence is CASSDGQAKRTQYF. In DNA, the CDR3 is TGTGCCAGCAGTGATGGACAGGCAAAACGGACCCAGTACTTC.

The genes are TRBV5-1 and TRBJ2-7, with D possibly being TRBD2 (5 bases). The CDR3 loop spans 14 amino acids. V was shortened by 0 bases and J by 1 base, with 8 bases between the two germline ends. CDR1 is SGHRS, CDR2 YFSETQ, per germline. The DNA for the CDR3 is TGCGCCAGCAGCTTGGGGCCGGGATCCTACGAGCAGTACTTC. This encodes CASSLGPGSYEQYF.

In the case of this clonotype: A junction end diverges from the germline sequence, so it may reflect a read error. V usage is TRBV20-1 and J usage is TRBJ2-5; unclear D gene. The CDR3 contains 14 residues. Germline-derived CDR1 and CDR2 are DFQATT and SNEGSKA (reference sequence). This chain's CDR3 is CGARDVGFQGTQYF. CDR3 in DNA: TGCGGTGCTAGAGATGTGGGTTTCCAAGGGACCCAGTACTTC.

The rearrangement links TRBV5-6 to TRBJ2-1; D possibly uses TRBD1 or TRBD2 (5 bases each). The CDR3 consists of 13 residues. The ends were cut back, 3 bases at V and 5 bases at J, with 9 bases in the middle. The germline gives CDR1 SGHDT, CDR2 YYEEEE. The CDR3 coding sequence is TGTGCCAGCAGCTCAGGGACGAACAATGAGCAGTTCTTC. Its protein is CASSSGTNNEQFF.

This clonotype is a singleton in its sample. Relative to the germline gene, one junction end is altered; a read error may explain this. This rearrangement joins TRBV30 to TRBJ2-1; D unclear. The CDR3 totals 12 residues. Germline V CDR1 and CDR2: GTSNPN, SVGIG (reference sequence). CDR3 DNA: TGTGCCTGGAGCGATGTCCCCAATGAGCAGCTCTTC. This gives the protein CAWSDVPNEQLF.